The T cell receptor beta chain described here comes from a study of patients and donors after allogeneic stem cell transplantation. This clonotype was found a few times. V lost 2 bases and J lost 4; bases outside the gene matches: 5. Per germline, CDR1 MNHEY and CDR2 SVGAGI. The CDR3 totals 15 residues. MiXCR, applied by TCRdb to the RT-PCR reads, yields one record per CDR3 protein. The data contain 150,000 to 200,000 distinct CDR3 sequences, roughly 30% of them singletons. The clonotype originates from a human donor who was either an allogeneic HSCT recipient or a stem cell or donor lymphocyte infusion donor (not recorded which). It is not recorded whose cells these are; they may come from a transplant donor. Sequencing was carried out using blood, either unsorted or a sorted T cell fraction (not recorded which). The chain carries TRBV6-5 and TRBJ1-1; TRBD1 agrees at 9 bases. The CDR3 reads CASSYTGGLGTEAFF. In nucleotides, the CDR3 is TGTGCCAGCAGTTACACAGGGGGCCTCGGCACTGAAGCTTTCTTT.